These T cell receptor beta chains were read from a single sample in a study of cytomegalovirus exposure and HLA in healthy donors. Sequencing used immunoSEQ multiplex PCR; TCRdb keeps in-frame clones, though not all of them. The sample lists over 50,000 clones, approximately 80% occurring once. Sequencing used PBMCs. These receptor sequences come from a female donor in good health and CMV-seronegative. Each CDR3 is given with its conserved first and last residue. D genes are given only for firm matches. A clone size is listed for some rows: how often the clone was seen (once, few, many), or a class if it is expanded.

size	V	D	J	CDR3	DNA
NA	TRBV2	NA	TRBJ1-5	CASSRESGGQPQHF	TGTGCCAGCAGTCGGGAATCGGGCGGCCAGCCCCAGCATTTT
NA	TRBV7-8	TRBD1	TRBJ2-1	CASSTRDSSYNEQFF	TGTGCCAGCAGCACCCGGGACAGTTCTTACAATGAGCAGTTCTTC
NA	TRBV9	TRBD2	TRBJ2-1	CASSALAGGYNEQFF	TGTGCCAGCAGCGCGCTAGCGGGGGGTTACAATGAGCAGTTCTTC
NA	TRBV5-5	NA	TRBJ2-7	CASSLESWANYEQYF	TGTGCCAGCAGCTTGGAAAGTTGGGCTAACTACGAGCAGTACTTC
NA	TRBV5-6	TRBD1	TRBJ1-2	CASSFDRGNYGYTF	TGTGCCAGCAGCTTCGACAGGGGGAACTATGGCTACACCTTC
NA	TRBV19	TRBD2	TRBJ2-1	CASSIEGRVNYNEQFF	TGTGCCAGTAGTATAGAGGGGAGGGTGAACTACAATGAGCAGTTCTTC
NA	TRBV6-1	NA	TRBJ2-7	CASSGSITGNEQYF	TGTGCCAGCAGTGGTTCGATAACAGGGAACGAGCAGTACTTC
NA	TRBV5-5	NA	TRBJ2-5	CASSYLGQARGETQYF	TGTGCCAGCAGCTACCTCGGACAGGCCCGGGGGGAGACCCAGTACTTC
NA	TRBV9	TRBD1	TRBJ2-2	CASSPDRAATGELFF	TGTGCCAGCAGCCCAGACAGGGCTGCCACCGGGGAGCTGTTTTTT
NA	TRBV6-4	NA	TRBJ1-5	CASSVRVNQPQHF	TGTGCCAGCAGTGTACGGGTGAATCAGCCCCAGCATTTT
NA	TRBV30	NA	TRBJ1-3	CAGGGNRGNTIYF	TGTGCCGGAGGAGGGAACAGGGGAAACACCATATATTTT
NA	TRBV28	TRBD1	TRBJ1-2	CASSRQGANYGYTF	TGTGCCAGCAGCCGACAGGGGGCTAACTATGGCTACACCTTC
NA	TRBV9	NA	TRBJ2-7	CASSVGSGSPEQYF	TGTGCCAGCAGCGTAGGTTCAGGGTCCCCCGAGCAGTACTTC
NA	TRBV7-6	TRBD2	TRBJ2-7	CASSLGGTRSEQYF	TGTGCCAGCAGCTTAGGAGGGACTAGGAGCGAGCAGTACTTC
few	TRBV28	TRBD1	TRBJ1-1	CASSGRQGKMNTEAFF	TGTGCCAGCAGTGGGCGACAGGGAAAAATGAACACTGAAGCTTTCTTT
NA	TRBV27	TRBD1	TRBJ1-1	CASSFGRGLTEAFF	TGTGCCAGCAGTTTCGGCAGGGGGCTAACTGAAGCTTTCTTT